This TCR beta chain was found in a study of human T cells and chemical hapten exposure. Specified time point: patch test 3, about 24 weeks after DPC sensitization. Treatment here: therapeutic diphenylcyclopropenone sensitization with weekly scalp DPC. TCRdb processed the RACE reads anew with MiXCR; each CDR3 protein has one entry. The sample includes over 55,000 distinct CDR3 sequences, over 10% of them seen just once. This CDR3 contains 15 residues. V trimming: 8 bases; J trimming: 10 bases; junction bases outside the gene matches: 12. Germline V CDR1 and CDR2: MDHEN, SYDVKM. This clonotype was picked up many times.

The clonotype was recovered from a man aged 25-45 years with alopecia areata. Some clones in this sample may be carry-over from other donors' samples. The sample in question was whole blood, obtained in connection with sensitization to the hapten diphenylcyclopropenone (DPC). V usage is TRBV28 and J usage is TRBJ2-1, with TRBD2 matching over 12 bases. In DNA, the CDR3 is TGTGCCAGCGCGGAACTAGCGGGAGGTGTCAAGGAGCAGTTCTTC. Its protein product is CASAELAGGVKEQFF.